This T cell receptor beta chain derives from a study of blood T cell repertoires in COVID-19. Clones were sequenced by immunoSEQ multiplex PCR, and TCRdb holds only the in-frame ones, with some missing. This sample has around 70,000 clones, with less than 90% found just once. CDR1 and CDR2 (germline): SQVTM, ANQGSEA. CDR3 length: 14 amino acids. V trimming: 7 bases; J trimming: 4 bases; junction bases outside the gene matches: 8. The source of this sequence is a man between 50 and 59 years old with COVID-19, enrolled during active disease. Source material: peripheral blood. The chain carries TRBV29-1 and TRBJ1-3; TRBD1 matches 9 bases. CDR3 protein: CSAADRGTGNTIYF. As DNA, the CDR3 is TGCAGCGCCGCCGACAGGGGGACCGGAAACACCATATATTTT.